This TCR beta chain was sequenced for a study of blood T cell repertoires in COVID-19. For the study at large: The samples span acute and convalescent COVID-19 from the United States, Italy and Spain. T cells, B-cell-depleted T cells, or PBMCs supplied cDNA or gDNA.

The CDR3 is 15 residues long. Germline-derived CDR1 and CDR2 are SGDLS and YYNGEE. Germline trimming cut 3 bases from V and 2 bases from J; bases unmatched to any gene: 4. In the study's own analysis: Estimates of nucleated cell counts were drawn from the amplification of reference gene primers. The protocol was immunoSEQ multiplex PCR, while the TCRdb copy is restricted to in-frame clones and leaves out a portion. V and J calls and clone size follow that table, whereas D and trimming were derived from the DNA. The sample holds about 380,000 clones; roughly nine tenths are singletons and the top ten take roughly 1.2%.

V is TRBV9 and J is TRBJ2-1, with 8 bases aligning to TRBD2. This receptor was obtained from a man in his forties with acute or convalescent COVID-19. Sequenced input: peripheral blood. The CDR3: CASSETSGPYNEQFF. For the CDR3, the DNA is TGTGCCAGCAGCGAAACTAGCGGTCCCTACAATGAGCAGTTCTTC.